Following are 10 T cell receptor beta chains from one sample sequenced in a study of metastatic and nonmetastatic thyroid tumors. Not a single patient had been given any form of treatment at any point before undergoing thyroid surgery. TCRdb reprocessed the PCR reads using MiXCR. The sample shows roughly 55,000 clones, about 16% of them seen only once. Sequencing input: blood. Every receptor here comes from a male donor with papillary thyroid cancer or a benign thyroid nodule (not recorded which). Some clones in this sample may be carry-over from other donors' samples.

This clone was seen ten or more times. An end of the junction does not agree with germline; a read error may underlie this. The rearrangement links TRBV12-5 to TRBJ1-2, with a tentative D call TRBD1 (5 bases). Germline V gene data show CDR1 as LGHNT and CDR2 as FRNRAP. CDR3 length equals 13 residues. CDR3 sequence reads: CSSRGILRGGYTF. CDR3 in DNA: TGTTCTAGCCGGGGGATTCTAAGAGGGGGCTACACCTTC. The full variable domain, its missing parts supplied by reference TRBV12-5 and TRBJ1-2, is DARVTQTPRHKVTEMGQEVTMRCQPILGHNTVFWYRQTMMQGLELLAYFRNRAPLDDSGMPKDRFSAEMPDATLATLKIQPSEPRDSAVYFCSSRGILRGGYTFGSGTRLTVV.

This clone has at least ten counts. V usage is TRBV2 and J usage is TRBJ2-3; 8 nucleotides align to TRBD1. V shed 7 bases and J 2 bases; nucleotides not matched to a gene: 11. The germline V gene encodes CDR1 SNHLY and CDR2 FYNNEI. The length of the CDR3 is 16 residues. The CDR3 protein is CASIQQTGALTDTQYF. CDR3 coding DNA: TGTGCCAGCATTCAGCAGACAGGGGCTCTCACAGATACGCAGTATTTT.

This clone was counted a single time. This chain links TRBV5-1 with TRBJ1-1, with D possibly matching TRBD1 (6 bases). The CDR3 length is 14 residues. Germline V gene sequence: CDR1 SGHRS, CDR2 YFSETQ. With 4 bases removed from V and 1 base from J, the gap between germline ends came to 11 bases. For the CDR3, the DNA is TGCGCCAGCAGCAGGGGGGCCGCGAACACTGAAGCTTTCTTT. Amino acid sequence: CASSRGAANTEAFF.

This clone showed up many times. The chain is built from TRBV7-6 and TRBJ2-1; 12 nucleotides line up with TRBD2. V lost 2 bases and J lost 10; bases outside the gene matches: 6. Germline V gene sequence: CDR1 SGHVS, CDR2 FNYEAQ. The CDR3 covers 15 residues. The chain's CDR3 is CASSLSSGGAGEQFF. CDR3 bases: TGTGCCAGCAGCTTATCTAGCGGGGGGGCCGGGGAGCAGTTCTTC.

Remarks on this clone: A much larger clone lies one base from this, so it may be a read error. This sample includes further DNA sequences coding for the same CDR3. The chain has TRBV20-1 and TRBJ2-2; a possible D gene is TRBD1 (6 bases). Per germline, CDR1 DFQATT and CDR2 SNEGSKA (reference sequence). Trimming removed 6 bases at V and 3 bases at J, with 11 bases between. CDR3 length equals 13 residues. The CDR3 nucleotides are TGCAGTGCGCTGACAGGTCACACCGGGGAGCTGTTTTTT. This gives the protein CSALTGHTGELFF.

In its sample, this clone was seen many times. The V and J genes are TRBV20-1 and TRBJ2-1, with a weak D call TRBD2 (9 bases). This CDR3 is built from 19 residues. Germline CDR1 DFQATT, CDR2 SNEGSKA (reference sequence). Deletions cut 1 base from V and 7 bases from J, with 29 bases between. The CDR3 here is CSARVRDRSSSGVLNEQFF. The CDR3, as DNA: TGCAGTGCTAGAGTACGGGACAGGTCCTCTAGCGGGGTACTTAATGAGCAGTTCTTC.

This clone was counted at least ten times. The chain joins TRBV30 to TRBJ1-6; D is unclear. In germline, CDR1 is GTSNPN, CDR2 SVGIG (reference sequence). Between the trimmed V and J ends, which lost 2 bases and 0 bases, there was a span of 8 bases. This CDR3 has 15 residues. The CDR3 loop reads CAWSNLNSYNSPLHF. In DNA, the CDR3 is TGTGCCTGGAGTAATCTGAACTCCTATAATTCACCCCTCCACTTT.

This clone was seen at least ten times. The rearrangement joins TRBV7-2 to TRBJ2-5; 8 bases fit TRBD2. In germline, CDR1 is SGHTA, CDR2 FQGNSA. The CDR3 sequence is 16 residues long. V lost 6 bases, J lost 5 bases, and 14 bases stayed unmatched. DNA for the CDR3: TGTGCCAGCAGTCCAACCCAACGGGGGGGCCCGGAGACCCAGTACTTC. Translated: CASSPTQRGGPETQYF. The full variable domain, completed using reference TRBV7-2 and TRBJ2-5, is GAGVSQSPSNKVTEKGKDVELRCDPISGHTALYWYRQSLGQGLEFLIYFQGNSAPDKSGLPSDRFSAERTGGSVSTLTIQRTQQEDSAVYLCASSPTQRGGPETQYFGPGTRLLVL.

This clone was recorded many times. The CDR3 is CASSQDQWGELFF. The CDR3 bases are TGCGCCAGCAGCCAAGATCAGTGGGGGGAGCTGTTTTTT. The chain joins TRBV4-3 to TRBJ2-2; D unclear. The CDR3 extends over 13 amino acids. Germline V gene lookup returns CDR1 LGHNA and CDR2 YSLEER. Trimming took 0 bases from V and 8 from J, leaving 7 bases between them.

The chain carries TRBV7-6 and TRBJ2-2, with 7 bases lining up with TRBD1. The germline gives CDR1 SGHVS, CDR2 FNYEAQ. The CDR3 consists of 14 residues. After removal of 2 bases from V and 6 bases from J, the junction contained 3 bases not matched to a gene. The CDR3 nucleotides are TGTGCCAGCAGCTTATATACAGGGGCCGGGGAGCTGTTTTTT. It encodes CASSLYTGAGELFF.